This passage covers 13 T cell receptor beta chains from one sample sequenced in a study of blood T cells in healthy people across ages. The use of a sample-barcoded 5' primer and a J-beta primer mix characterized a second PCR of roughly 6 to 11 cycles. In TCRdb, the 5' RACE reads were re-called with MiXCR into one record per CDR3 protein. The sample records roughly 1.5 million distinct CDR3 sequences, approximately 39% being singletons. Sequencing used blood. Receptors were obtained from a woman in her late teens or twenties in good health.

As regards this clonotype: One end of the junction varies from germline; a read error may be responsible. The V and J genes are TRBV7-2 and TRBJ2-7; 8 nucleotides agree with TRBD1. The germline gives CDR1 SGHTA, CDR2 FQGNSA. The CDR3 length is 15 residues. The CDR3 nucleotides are TGTGCCAGCAGCTCCTATGGGACAGGAGCCTACGAGCAGGACTTC. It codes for CASSSYGTGAYEQDF.

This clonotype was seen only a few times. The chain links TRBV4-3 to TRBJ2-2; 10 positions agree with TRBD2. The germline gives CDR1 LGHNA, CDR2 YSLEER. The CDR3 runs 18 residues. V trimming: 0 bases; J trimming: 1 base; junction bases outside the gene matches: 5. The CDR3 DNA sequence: TGCGCCAGCAGCCAAGACTTCTCTAGCGGGGGGAACACCGGGGAGCTGTTTTTT. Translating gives CASSQDFSSGGNTGELFF.

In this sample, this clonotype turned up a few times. The CDR3 is CASSPRLAGAFTQYF. CDR3 bases: TGTGCCAGCAGCCCCCGACTAGCGGGGGCCTTCACCCAGTACTTC. The V gene is TRBV7-2, the J gene TRBJ2-5; TRBD2 aligns across 12 bases. V lost 5 bases, J lost 8 bases, and 9 bases stayed unmatched. The CDR3 totals 15 residues. Germline values: CDR1 SGHTA, CDR2 FQGNSA.

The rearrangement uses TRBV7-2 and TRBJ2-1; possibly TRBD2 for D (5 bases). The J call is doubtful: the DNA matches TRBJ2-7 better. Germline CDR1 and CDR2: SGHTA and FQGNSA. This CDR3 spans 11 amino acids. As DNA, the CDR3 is TGTGCCAGCTTAGCGTACAATGAGCAGTACTTC. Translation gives CASLAYNEQYF.

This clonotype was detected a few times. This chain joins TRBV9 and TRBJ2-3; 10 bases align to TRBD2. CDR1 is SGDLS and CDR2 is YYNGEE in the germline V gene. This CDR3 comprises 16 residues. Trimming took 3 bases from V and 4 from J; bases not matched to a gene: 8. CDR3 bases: TGTGCCAGCAGCGCTCATCTAGCGGGAGTGCCAGATACGCAGTATTTT. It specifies CASSAHLAGVPDTQYF.

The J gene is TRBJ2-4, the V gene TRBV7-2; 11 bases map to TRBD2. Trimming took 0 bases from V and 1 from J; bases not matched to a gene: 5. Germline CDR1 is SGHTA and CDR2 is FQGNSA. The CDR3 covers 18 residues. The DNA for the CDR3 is TGTGCCAGCAGCTTAGCGCCTAGCGGGAGGCCGGCCAAAAACATTCAGTACTTC. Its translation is CASSLAPSGRPAKNIQYF.

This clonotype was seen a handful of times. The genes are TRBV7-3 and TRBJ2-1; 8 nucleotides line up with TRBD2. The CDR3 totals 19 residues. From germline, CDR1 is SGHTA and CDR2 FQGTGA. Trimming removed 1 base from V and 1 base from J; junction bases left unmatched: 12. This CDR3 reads CASSLILGLREVSYNEQFF. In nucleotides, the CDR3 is TGTGCCAGCAGCTTAATATTGGGTTTGCGGGAGGTTTCCTACAATGAGCAGTTCTTC.

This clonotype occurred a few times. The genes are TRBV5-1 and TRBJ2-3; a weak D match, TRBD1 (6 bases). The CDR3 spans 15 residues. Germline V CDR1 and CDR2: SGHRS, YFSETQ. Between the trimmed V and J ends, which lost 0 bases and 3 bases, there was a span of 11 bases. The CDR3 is CASSLEGHATDTQYF. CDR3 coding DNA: TGCGCCAGCAGCTTGGAGGGACACGCGACAGATACGCAGTATTTT.

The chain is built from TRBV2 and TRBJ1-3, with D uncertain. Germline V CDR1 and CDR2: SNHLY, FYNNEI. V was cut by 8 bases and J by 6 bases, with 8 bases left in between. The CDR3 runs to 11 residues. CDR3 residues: CASAIVNTIYF. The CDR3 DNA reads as TGTGCCAGCGCGATCGTAAACACCATATATTTT.

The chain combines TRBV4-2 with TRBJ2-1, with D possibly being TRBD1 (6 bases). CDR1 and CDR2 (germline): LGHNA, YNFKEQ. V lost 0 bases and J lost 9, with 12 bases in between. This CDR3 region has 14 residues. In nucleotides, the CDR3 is TGTGCCAGCAGCCAAGACAGGGGCGGTAGTGAGCAGTTCTTC. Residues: CASSQDRGGSEQFF.

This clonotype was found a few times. The CDR3 loop reads CASSYSGYAEAFF. In DNA, the CDR3 is TGTGCCAGCAGTTATTCAGGGTACGCTGAAGCTTTCTTT. The chain employs TRBV6-5 and TRBJ1-1, with TRBD1 as a possible D gene (5 bases). Trimming pared 3 bases from V and 6 bases from J, leaving 11 bases between. CDR3 length: 13 residues. The germline gives CDR1 MNHEY, CDR2 SVGAGI.

CDR3 DNA sequence: TGCGCCAGCAGCCACAGGCGAAGGGGGCCGAATGAAAAACTGTTTTTT. Its translation is CASSHRRRGPNEKLFF. V is TRBV4-1 and J is TRBJ1-4, with 7 positions matching TRBD1. In germline, CDR1 is MGHRA, CDR2 YSYEKL. The CDR3 length is 16 residues. V dropped 3 bases and J dropped 5; count of bases not matched to a gene: 9.

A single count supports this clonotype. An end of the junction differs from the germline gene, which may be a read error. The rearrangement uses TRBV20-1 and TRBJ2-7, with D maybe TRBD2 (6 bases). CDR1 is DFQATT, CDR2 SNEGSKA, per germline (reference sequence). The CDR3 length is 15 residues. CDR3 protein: CGARGERVQPYEQYF. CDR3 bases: TGCGGTGCTAGAGGGGAGCGGGTTCAACCCTACGAGCAGTACTTC.